A single sample gave rise to the 27 T cell receptor beta chains below, sequenced in a study of blood T cell repertoires in COVID-19. The protocol was immunoSEQ multiplex PCR, while the TCRdb copy is restricted to in-frame clones and leaves out a portion. Of over 250,000 clones listed, more than 70% are singletons. The sample was peripheral blood. The receptors shown here come from a woman between 45 and 65 years old with acute or convalescent COVID-19.

The CDR3 DNA sequence: TGTGCCAGCAGGGGGCTAGCGGGAAAGTGGGATACGCAGTATTTT. It specifies CASRGLAGKWDTQYF. This chain joins TRBV28 and TRBJ2-3, with 9 bases that match TRBD2. Germline V CDR1 and CDR2: MDHEN, SYDVKM. J was trimmed by 6 bases and V by 6 bases; bases with no gene match: 10. This CDR3 region has 15 residues.

J is TRBJ1-4 and V is TRBV28; 7 nucleotides agree with TRBD1. The CDR3 length is 14 residues. CDR1 and CDR2 from the germline V gene are MDHEN and SYDVKM. The V segment lost 6 bases and the J segment 1 base; nucleotides outside the gene matches: 2. The CDR3 bases are TGTGCCAGCAGCACAGGGGTAACTAATGAAAAACTGTTTTTT. It codes for CASSTGVTNEKLFF.

This clone was recorded once. The chain recombines TRBV5-1 with TRBJ1-2; 8 bases match TRBD1. Germline V gene sequence: CDR1 SGHRS, CDR2 YFSETQ. The CDR3 contains 13 residues. Trimming took 4 bases from V and 6 from J; bases not matched to a gene: 5. CDR3 loop: CASSLDRVDGYTF. The CDR3 coding sequence is TGCGCCAGCAGCCTGGACAGGGTCGATGGCTACACCTTC.

The rearrangement uses TRBV7-2 and TRBJ1-1; D might be TRBD1 (6 bases). The CDR3 is made up of 16 amino acids. Germline CDR1 reads SGHTA; CDR2 reads FQGNSA. Trimming removed 1 base at V and 4 bases at J, with 16 bases between. CDR3: CASSLEGGWSGTEAFF. The CDR3 bases are TGTGCCAGCAGCTTAGAGGGGGGGTGGTCTGGCACTGAAGCTTTCTTT.

The chain carries TRBV3-1 (or the pseudogene TRBV3-2) and TRBJ1-3; D unclear. V lost 2 bases and J lost 2, with 13 bases in between. The CDR3 is made up of 16 amino acids. Germline V gene data show CDR1 as LGHDT and CDR2 as YNNKEL (reference sequence). DNA of the CDR3: TGTGCCAGCAGCCAATCGGACGGAGGTGCTGGAAACACCATATATTTT. Translated: CASSQSDGGAGNTIYF.

CDR3 protein: CASSLRGGADSPLHF. In DNA, the CDR3 is TGTGCCAGCAGCTTAAGAGGGGGCGCCGATTCACCCCTCCACTTT. The V gene is TRBV7-3, the J gene TRBJ1-6; 7 bases match TRBD1. V dropped 1 base and J dropped 8; count of bases not matched to a gene: 5. In germline, CDR1 is SGHTA, CDR2 FQGTGA. CDR3 length: 15 amino acids.

The gene calls are TRBV14 and TRBJ2-1, with 7 nucleotides matching TRBD2. There are 15 residues in the CDR3. Germline V gene sequence: CDR1 SGHDN, CDR2 FVKESK. V trimming: 6 bases; J trimming: 0 bases; junction bases outside the gene matches: 5. CDR3 DNA sequence: TGTGCCAGCAGTCCTAGCGGAGCCTCCTACAATGAGCAGTTCTTC. Protein product: CASSPSGASYNEQFF.

Only one count was recorded for this clone. CDR3 DNA sequence: TGTGCCAGCAGCTTAGGCGGGAGGGACAATGAGCAGTTCTTC. Its translation is CASSLGGRDNEQFF. The genes are TRBV13 and TRBJ2-1, with 8 nucleotides matching TRBD2. V gave up 0 bases and J gave up 5 bases; unmatched junction bases: 0. The CDR3 totals 14 residues. The germline V gene encodes CDR1 PRHDT and CDR2 FYEKMQ (reference sequence).

This clone has only one observation. The chain employs TRBV7-2 and TRBJ2-3; the match to TRBD2 covers 10 bases. CDR1 and CDR2 from the germline V gene are SGHTA and FQGNSA. CDR3 size: 15 residues. Trimming took 3 bases from V and 11 from J; bases not matched to a gene: 11. The CDR3 protein is CASSFTTGASGRQYF. In DNA form, the CDR3 reads TGTGCCAGCAGCTTCACTACCGGGGCTAGCGGGAGGCAGTATTTT.

The chain employs TRBV18 and TRBJ2-7; possibly TRBD1 for D (7 bases). The germline CDR1 and CDR2 sequences are KGHSH and LQKENI. The length of the CDR3 is 14 residues. The V gene lost 6 bases and the J gene lost 2 bases, with 14 bases spanning the gap. In DNA, the CDR3 is TGTGCCAGCTCGCTGCAGGGGGGAGCCTACGAGCAGTACTTC. The encoded protein is CASSLQGGAYEQYF.

The chain links TRBV3-1 (or the pseudogene TRBV3-2) to TRBJ1-1; the match to TRBD1 covers 8 bases. The V gene's germline CDR1 is LGHDT and CDR2 YNNKEL (reference sequence). There are 18 residues in the CDR3. With 4 bases clipped from V and 5 bases from J, the junction kept 18 bases outside the gene matches. CDR3 sequence (DNA): TGTGCCAGCAGCCCGAGTCTCGGACAGGGAACTAAGGCGACTGAAGCTTTCTTT. Amino acid sequence: CASSPSLGQGTKATEAFF.

A word on this clone: Germline and junction disagree at one end, which may indicate a read error. The rearrangement joins TRBV7-8 to TRBJ2-1, with D hard to call. CDR3 length equals 16 residues. Germline-derived CDR1 and CDR2 are SGHVS and FQNEAQ. CDR3 protein: CASSFTQAGSNNEQFF. The CDR3 DNA reads TGTGCCAGCAGCTTCACCCAGGCAGGCTCCAACAATGAGCAGTTCTTC.

On this clone: The sample contains more than one DNA sequence encoding this CDR3. The chain carries TRBV24-1 and TRBJ2-1; 7 bases map to TRBD1. Per the germline V gene, CDR1 is KGHDR and CDR2 is SFDVKD. The trim removed 4 bases at V and 0 bases at J, leaving 5 bases unmatched. The CDR3 consists of 16 residues. This CDR3 reads CATSDPSGGSYNEQFF. As DNA, the CDR3 is TGTGCCACCAGTGACCCCTCAGGGGGCTCCTACAATGAGCAGTTCTTC.

V gene TRBV7-2 combines with J gene TRBJ1-5; 11 nucleotides align to TRBD1. The J segment lost 8 bases and the V segment lost 5 bases, leaving 5 bases of the junction unmatched. The CDR3 spans 14 residues. Germline assignment: CDR1 SGHTA and CDR2 FQGNSA. CDR3 sequence: CASSPGTGGKPQHF. CDR3 nucleotides: TGTGCCAGCAGCCCGGGGACAGGGGGAAAGCCCCAGCATTTT.

V gene TRBV30 combines with J gene TRBJ2-5; 7 bases fit TRBD2. This CDR3 region has 16 residues. Germline loops: CDR1 GTSNPN, CDR2 SVGIG (reference sequence). Trimming took 1 base from V and 5 from J; bases not matched to a gene: 13. The CDR3: CAWSAYSGPSGETQYF. The DNA for the CDR3 is TGTGCCTGGAGTGCGTATAGCGGGCCTTCGGGGGAGACCCAGTACTTC.

V usage is TRBV2 and J usage is TRBJ1-2; 7 bases match TRBD1. The J segment lost 4 bases and the V segment lost 4 bases, leaving 6 bases of the junction unmatched. The CDR3 consists of 14 residues. Germline assignment: CDR1 SNHLY and CDR2 FYNNEI. In nucleotides, the CDR3 is TGTGCCAGCAGTGCCACAGGGGCGACCTATGGCTACACCTTC. Residues: CASSATGATYGYTF. Looking up the rest from reference TRBV2 and TRBJ1-2 gives the full variable domain: EPEVTQTPSHQVTQMGQEVILRCVPISNHLYFYWYRQILGQKVEFLVSFYNNEISEKSEIFDDQFSVERPDGSNFTLKIRSTKLEDSAMYFCASSATGATYGYTFGSGTRLTVV.

The chain is built from TRBV9 and TRBJ2-2; no firm D call. This CDR3 region has 13 residues. V was cut by 5 bases and J by 2 bases, with 7 bases left in between. The germline CDR1 and CDR2 sequences are SGDLS and YYNGEE. Here the CDR3 reads CASRRGNTGELFF. CDR3 bases: TGTGCCAGCAGGCGAGGTAACACCGGGGAGCTGTTTTTT.

The V gene is TRBV27, the J gene TRBJ2-5, with D unresolved. Trimming left V 0 bases short and J 0 bases short, with 14 bases between. Germline assignment: CDR1 MNHEY and CDR2 SMNVEV (reference sequence). This CDR3 comprises 17 residues. The DNA for the CDR3 is TGTGCCAGCAGTTTATCGCCCGATCTGAGGTACCAAGAGACCCAGTACTTC. As protein: CASSLSPDLRYQETQYF.

The V call is TRBV19, the J call TRBJ1-5; 7 nucleotides agree with TRBD1. From germline, CDR1 is LNHDA and CDR2 SQIVND (reference sequence). Trimming at V came to 5 bases and at J to 7 bases, leaving 8 bases not matched to a gene. The CDR3 runs 14 residues. CDR3 in amino acids: CASSLQGFGQPQHF. The CDR3 DNA reads TGTGCCAGTAGTCTACAGGGGTTTGGACAGCCCCAGCATTTT. Full variable domain (rest looked up from reference TRBV19 and TRBJ1-5): DGGITQSPKYLFRKEGQNVTLSCEQNLNHDAMYWYRQDPGQGLRLIYYSQIVNDFQKGDIAEGYSVSREKKESFPLTVTSAQKNPTAFYLCASSLQGFGQPQHFGDGTRLSIL.

This clone was counted once. The chain carries TRBV7-9 and TRBJ1-6; a possible D gene is TRBD1 (5 bases). Looked up from germline, CDR1 is SEHNR and CDR2 is FQNEAQ (reference sequence). CDR3 size: 14 residues. The ends were cut back, 6 bases at V and 9 bases at J, with 15 bases in the middle. The CDR3, as DNA: TGTGCCAGCAGTCCAGCTGCCGGGGGTTCACCCCTCCACTTT. It translates to CASSPAAGGSPLHF.

This clone was seen only a few times. This CDR3 is also generated by other DNA sequences in the sample. The J gene is TRBJ1-4, the V gene TRBV19; 9 bases match TRBD1. CDR1 LNHDA and CDR2 SQIVND come from the germline V gene (reference sequence). The trim removed 2 bases at V and 8 bases at J, leaving 3 bases unmatched. This CDR3 has 14 amino acids. For the CDR3, the DNA is TGTGCCAGTAGTATAACAGGGGGCGGCGAAAAACTGTTTTTT. Translating it yields CASSITGGGEKLFF.

The V call is TRBV27, the J call TRBJ1-5, with D possibly being TRBD1 (6 bases). Trimming took off 7 bases at V and 4 bases at J, with 11 bases between the two ends. Germline V gives CDR1 MNHEY, CDR2 SMNVEV (reference sequence). The CDR3 runs 13 residues. The CDR3 loop is CASTGDQNQPQHF. The DNA of the CDR3 is TGTGCCAGCACAGGGGACCAAAATCAGCCCCAGCATTTT.

The V and J genes are TRBV2 and TRBJ2-1, with TRBD2 matching over 7 bases. The CDR3 is made up of 18 amino acids. The germline CDR1 and CDR2 sequences are SNHLY and FYNNEI. Losses at the gene ends were 0 bases for V and 7 bases for J; bases not matched to a gene: 15. The CDR3 loop reads CASSEALGSGNLFNEQFF. The DNA for the CDR3 is TGTGCCAGCAGTGAAGCGCTAGGGAGCGGGAATCTATTTAATGAGCAGTTCTTC.

This clone was recorded a few times. This chain connects TRBV7-3 to TRBJ1-6, with 8 nucleotides matching TRBD1. CDR1 SGHTA and CDR2 FQGTGA come from the germline V gene. The CDR3 sequence is 14 residues long. The junction had 3 bases not matched to a gene; V was cut back by 5 bases and J by 6 bases. Here the CDR3 reads CASSRQGFNSPLHF. For the CDR3, the DNA is TGTGCCAGCAGCCGACAGGGGTTTAATTCACCCCTCCACTTT.

The chain joins TRBV5-1 to TRBJ1-1; D is unclear. The CDR3 has 13 residues. V lost 5 bases and J 5 bases, leaving 13 bases between the germline ends. Germline lookup yields CDR1 SGHRS and CDR2 YFSETQ. CDR3 sequence reads: CASREAPGTEAFF. The CDR3 DNA follows: TGCGCCAGCAGAGAGGCGCCGGGGACTGAAGCTTTCTTT.

This chain joins TRBV7-2 and TRBJ2-7; a possible D gene is TRBD1 (5 bases). This CDR3 is 14 amino acids long. V was trimmed by 3 bases and J by 2 bases, leaving 11 bases between them. In germline, CDR1 is SGHTA, CDR2 FQGNSA. Here the CDR3 reads CASSLLPGPYEQYF. In DNA, the CDR3 is TGTGCCAGCAGCTTGCTCCCAGGGCCCTACGAGCAGTACTTC.

The chain has TRBV9 and TRBJ2-5; 8 positions agree with TRBD2. J gave up 7 bases and V 0 bases, and 17 bases lay outside the gene matches. The CDR3 consists of 18 residues. The germline V gene encodes CDR1 SGDLS and CDR2 YYNGEE. In nucleotides, the CDR3 is TGTGCCAGCAGCGTAGCTACTGACACCGTAGCGGGATTGGGGACCCAGTACTTC. Residues: CASSVATDTVAGLGTQYF.